This T cell receptor (beta chain) was sequenced in a study of cytomegalovirus exposure and HLA in healthy donors. In the study overall: There were 100 million to 130 million unique TCR beta sequences, drawn from some 180 million T cells, in an earlier analysis.

The primer mix had 60 Vbeta and 13 Jbeta primers. Using immunoSEQ multiplex PCR, the repertoire was profiled, and TCRdb retains in-frame clones only, with some absent. The sample yields around 130,000 clones, around 70% seen once. The CDR3 totals 15 residues. Germline CDR1 and CDR2: MNHEY and SVGAGI. Germline trimming cut 4 bases from V and 2 bases from J; bases unmatched to any gene: 3. As for this clone: Its antigen is not known.

Overall study findings and caveats: Rarity marked most TCR sequences, yet some public TCRs occurred in many donors. Reports indicate that TCR beta sequences accurately predicted the HLA-A and HLA-B alleles of most subjects.

Sequencing was done on a sample of PBMCs. The chain carries TRBV6-5 and TRBJ2-7; 12 nucleotides align to TRBD2. This receptor was obtained from a human donor in good health. The CDR3 nucleotides read TGTGCCAGCAGTTGGACTAGCGGGGACGCCTACGAGCAGTACTTC. This codes for CASSWTSGDAYEQYF.